This note documents a single TCR beta chain sequence. PCR involved 60 Vbeta and 13 Jbeta primers. Assay used: immunoSEQ multiplex PCR; TCRdb lists only in-frame clones, some missing. The table includes about 170,000 clones, 85% detected once. This entry is derived from a study of cytomegalovirus exposure and HLA in healthy donors. V was pared by 0 bases and J by 7 bases, with 7 bases between. CDR3 size: 14 residues. Germline V gene data show CDR1 as MNHEY and CDR2 as SVGAGI. The chain couples TRBV6-5 to TRBJ1-6; unclear D gene. The specimen was PBMCs. This receptor was taken from a boy between 2 and 10 years old in good health and CMV-seronegative. DNA for the CDR3: TGTGCCAGCAGTTACTCGACTGAAAATTCACCCCTCCACTTT. It codes for CASSYSTENSPLHF.